A single sample is the source of the 3 T cell receptor beta chains below, sequenced in a study of blood T cell repertoires in COVID-19. The repertoire was sequenced with immunoSEQ multiplex PCR; TCRdb's copy has only in-frame clones and lacks some. Among some 160,000 clones listed, around 91% were seen once. Sequenced sample: peripheral blood. These receptors were taken from a woman aged 55-70 years with active COVID-19.

The chain joins TRBV19 to TRBJ2-2; 14 bases are a match to TRBD2. Losses at the gene ends were 5 bases for V and 7 bases for J; bases not matched to a gene: 9. The CDR3 has 17 amino acids. Germline V gene data show CDR1 as LNHDA and CDR2 as SQIVND (reference sequence). CDR3: CASSSLGLAGAYGELFF. In DNA form, the CDR3 reads TGTGCCAGTAGTTCCCTGGGACTAGCGGGAGCGTACGGGGAGCTGTTTTTT.

This chain links TRBV4-3 with TRBJ2-7; 7 bases fit TRBD1. This CDR3 is built from 15 residues. The trim removed 3 bases at V and 1 base at J, leaving 6 bases unmatched. CDR1 and CDR2 (germline): LGHNA, YSLEER. The CDR3 DNA sequence: TGCGCCAGCAGCCAGGGACAGTTGGGGTCCTACGAGCAGTACTTC. This codes for CASSQGQLGSYEQYF.

The gene calls are TRBV9 and TRBJ2-1, with TRBD1 identical over 7 bases. V lost 4 bases, J lost 2 bases, and 6 bases stayed unmatched. CDR1 is SGDLS, CDR2 YYNGEE, per germline. The CDR3 length is 15 residues. In nucleotides, the CDR3 is TGTGCCAGCAGCTGGGGACAGCATACCTACAATGAGCAGTTCTTC. This encodes CASSWGQHTYNEQFF.